The T cell receptor beta chain under discussion was sequenced for a study of control samples from healthy donors and cancer patients (TCRdb year 2020). Trimmed from V: 3 bases; trimmed from J: 5 bases; junction bases lacking a gene match: 8. From its cysteine to its phenylalanine, the CDR3 spans 15 amino acids. Only the CDR3 DNA is retained, 45 bases long and in frame from the first base. CDR1 is given as SEHNR and CDR2 as FQNEAQ, both from the germline V gene (reference sequence). A word on this clone: The antigen this receptor binds is unknown. There are no base qualities to consult, and no much larger clone falls within one base.

Libraries came from the immunoSEQ multiplex PCR assay. What TCRdb holds here is the immuneACCESS table cut down to in-frame rearrangements. Part of the clones is not present; checked against another copy, under half of the missing clones reflect an unresolved V gene, and the others are unexplained. The sample table shows 40,000 to 45,000 clones, and more than 65% are seen once. The ten biggest clones cover 17% of the sample. The rearranged segments are TRBV7-9 and TRBJ2-5; 8 bases in between match TRBD2. The clonotype originates from a male donor with melanoma. Sequenced material: formalin-fixed, paraffin-embedded tissue. The base sequence is TGTGCCAGCAGCTTCACCCTAGCGGGCGGCGAGACCCAGTACTTC. Its protein reads: CASSFTLAGGETQYF.